A single sample gave rise to the 3 T cell receptor beta chains below, sequenced in a study of blood T cell repertoires in COVID-19. TCRdb keeps only in-frame clones here, not all; method: immunoSEQ multiplex PCR. The data contain 72,000 or so clones, around 90% of them singletons. Sequences were obtained from peripheral blood. The source of these receptors is a man between 45 and 60 years old with active COVID-19.

This clone appeared many times. The V call is TRBV5-1, the J call TRBJ1-1, with a tentative D call TRBD1 (6 bases). Trimming took 1 base from V and 2 from J, leaving 12 bases between them. Germline V lookup: CDR1 SGHRS, CDR2 YFSETQ. The CDR3 runs to 15 residues. The CDR3 protein is CASSLRTGPNTEAFF. In DNA, the CDR3 is TGCGCCAGCAGCTTGCGAACAGGGCCAAACACTGAAGCTTTCTTT.

The chain joins TRBV14 to TRBJ1-1; no definite D call. Trimming stripped 4 bases from V and 4 bases from J, with 13 bases between. Germline CDR1 reads SGHDN; CDR2 reads FVKESK. This CDR3 spans 14 amino acids. The CDR3: CASSLQGRVTEAFF. DNA of the CDR3: TGTGCCAGCAGCCTTCAAGGGCGGGTCACTGAAGCTTTCTTT.

The V and J genes are TRBV7-2 and TRBJ2-5, with TRBD2 matching over 8 bases. Per the germline V gene, CDR1 is SGHTA and CDR2 is FQGNSA. The CDR3 is 14 amino acids. The junction had 8 bases not matched to a gene; V was cut back by 6 bases and J by 5 bases. Here the CDR3 reads CASSSRGGRETQYF. CDR3 DNA: TGTGCCAGCAGTTCACGGGGGGGTCGGGAGACCCAGTACTTC.